This is a list of T cell receptor beta chains from one sample in a study of response to subunit inactivated influenza vaccine. TCRdb re-called the RT-PCR reads through MiXCR, storing one row per CDR3 protein. The repertoire includes around 200,000 distinct CDR3 sequences, approximately 9.2% of them detected once, and about a tenth sits in the top ten. Sequenced here: non-naive T cells sorted from PBMCs, sampled on the day of vaccination. These receptor sequences come from a man aged 45 to 65 who received an inactivated influenza vaccine. CDR3s include the opening cysteine and the closing phenylalanine or tryptophan. The order of the fields is D gene, V gene, clone size, J gene, CDR3 DNA, CDR3 protein. D genes are given only for firm matches. Part of the rows lack a size; the others show once, few, many or a class for expanded clones.

.	TRBV18	.	TRBJ2-7	TGTGCCAGCTCACCACCGGCAGCGGTTTTCTCCTACGAGCAGTACTTC	CASSPPAAVFSYEQYF
.	TRBV2	once	TRBJ1-1	TGTGCCAGCAGTGACGGACGGTACACTGAAGCTTTCTTT	CASSDGRYTEAFF
TRBD1	TRBV7-2	many	TRBJ2-5	TGTGCCAGCAGCCCGGCCATGGCCAGGGGACAGGAGACCCAGTACTTC	CASSPAMARGQETQYF
TRBD1	TRBV11-3	.	TRBJ2-7	TGTGCCAGCAGCTTAGTAGGGACAGGCTTAAACTACGAGCAGTACTTC	CASSLVGTGLNYEQYF
TRBD1	TRBV4-3	many	TRBJ2-7	TGCGCCAGCAGCCAAGACAGGGGGCTCTACGAGCAGTACTTC	CASSQDRGLYEQYF
.	TRBV3-1	many	TRBJ1-1	TGTGCCAGCAGCCAACAACAGGGGAACACTGAAGCTTTCTTT	CASSQQQGNTEAFF
.	TRBV4-2	many	TRBJ2-1	TGTGCCAGCAGCGATATAGCGCACGGGGTTTACAATGAGCAGTTCTTC	CASSDIAHGVYNEQFF
.	TRBV20-1	many	TRBJ2-1	TGCAGTGCTAGCACCCTAGCCCTTCTCGATGAGCAGTTCTTC	CSASTLALLDEQFF
TRBD2	TRBV4-3	few	TRBJ2-1	TGCGCCAGCAGCCAAGATACAAGTCGCGGGAGGGAGGTTGAGCAGTTCTTC	CASSQDTSRGREVEQFF
.	TRBV4-3	.	TRBJ1-1	TGCGCCAGCAGCCGGGATGGGAACACTGAAGCTTTCTTT	CASSRDGNTEAFF
.	TRBV12-3/TRBV12-4	.	TRBJ2-7	TGTGCCAGCAGTGGGATTGGCCTATCCTACGAGCAGTACTTC	CASSGIGLSYEQYF
TRBD1	TRBV7-9	.	TRBJ2-4	TGTGCCAGCAGCTTACTTACAGGGGGCTCCAGCATTCAGTACTTC	CASSLLTGGSSIQYF
.	TRBV3-1	.	TRBJ2-7	TGTGCCACCACCCAAGGCTATCTTTCAGGGCAATACTACGAGCAGTACTTC	CATTQGYLSGQYYEQYF
.	TRBV27	.	TRBJ2-4	TGTGCCAGCAGTGCAACGTCGGGTAGGAAAAACATTCAGTACTTC	CASSATSGRKNIQYF
.	TRBV5-1	many	TRBJ2-7	TGCGCCAGCAGCATCATAGCGGCTGATCACGAGCAGTACTTC	CASSIIAADHEQYF
TRBD2	TRBV7-6	.	TRBJ2-7	TGTGCCAGCACCCCTCTAGCGGGGCCCTACGAGCAGTACTTC	CASTPLAGPYEQYF
TRBD2	TRBV20-1	many	TRBJ2-6	TGCAGTACTAGCGGGGGTTACTCTGGGGCCAACGTCCTGACTTTC	CSTSGGYSGANVLTF
.	TRBV5-6	.	TRBJ1-1	TGTGCCAGCAGCCATCGGACAGCGAACACTGAAGCTTTCTTT	CASSHRTANTEAFF
TRBD2	TRBV12-3/TRBV12-4	.	TRBJ2-7	TGTGCCAGCAGTCCCGGCGGGACTAGTTGGCTCGAGCAGTACTTC	CASSPGGTSWLEQYF
.	TRBV20-1	few	TRBJ2-7	TGCAGTGCTAGAGTGGTTAGCCCGACGAACTCCTACGAGCAGTACTTC	CSARVVSPTNSYEQYF
TRBD2	TRBV12-3/TRBV12-4	many	TRBJ2-1	TGTGCCAGCAGTGAGACTAGCGGGTGGAATGAGCAGTTCTTC	CASSETSGWNEQFF
.	TRBV7-2	many	TRBJ1-5	TGTGCCAGCAGCCCCAAGGTGAATCAGCCCCAGCATTTT	CASSPKVNQPQHF
TRBD1	TRBV5-6	few	TRBJ2-1	TGTGCCAGCAGCTCGACAGGGGAAAGGGCCCTCTCCTACAATGAGCAGTTCTTC	CASSSTGERALSYNEQFF
TRBD1	TRBV9	.	TRBJ2-2	TGTGCCAGCAGCGTGGGACAGGGGTCCGGGGAGCTGTTTTTT	CASSVGQGSGELFF
TRBD1	TRBV12-3/TRBV12-4	many	TRBJ2-5	TGTGCCAGCAGGCGTGGGACAGGAGAGACCCAGTACTTC	CASRRGTGETQYF
.	TRBV28	many	TRBJ2-7	TGTGCCAGCAGTGGGTATGGGACTTCCTACGAGCAGTACTTC	CASSGYGTSYEQYF
TRBD2	TRBV4-3	few	TRBJ2-3	TGCGCCAGCAGCCCTGCTAGCGGGAGGGTCACAGATACGCAGTATTTT	CASSPASGRVTDTQYF
.	TRBV16	.	TRBJ1-1	TGTGCCAGCAGCCAATCGCGGCCCTCAAGAACTGAAGCTTTCTTT	CASSQSRPSRTEAFF
.	TRBV7-8	once	TRBJ2-1	TGTGCCAGCAGCTTCGGAGAACCCCCCTACAATGAGCAGTTCTTC	CASSFGEPPYNEQFF